This T cell receptor beta chain was captured by sequencing in a study of graft-versus-host responses after intestinal transplantation. Study in general: Multivisceral, liver-intestinal, or isolated intestinal transplants were received by the recipients. Points from the study as a whole: GvH clones turned up in recipient marrow; some had shown up first in ileum or blood.

Assay: immunoSEQ multiplex PCR; the TCRdb copy retains only in-frame clones and omits some. The data hold approximately 50,000 clones, with roughly 89% observed a single time. This clone appeared once. As yet, its antigen is unknown. CDR1 is LNHDA and CDR2 is SQIVND in the germline V gene (reference sequence). Unmatched junction bases numbered 13, after V lost 7 bases and J lost 1 base. The CDR3 contains 16 residues. The sample here was PBMCs, taken 26 days after transplant. The V and J genes are TRBV19 and TRBJ2-7; 7 nucleotides agree with TRBD2. The TCR sequence derives from a human patient who received an intestinal transplant, so some T cells may come from the graft donor. CDR3 protein: CASISRCLAVSYEQYF. CDR3 DNA: TGTGCCAGTATAAGCCGGTGTCTAGCGGTTTCCTACGAGCAGTACTTC. Together with reference TRBV19 and TRBJ2-7, the CDR3 gives the full variable domain: DGGITQSPKYLFRKEGQNVTLSCEQNLNHDAMYWYRQDPGQGLRLIYYSQIVNDFQKGDIAEGYSVSREKKESFPLTVTSAQKNPTAFYLCASISRCLAVSYEQYFGPGTRLTVT.